The following is a T cell receptor (beta chain) sequence with its context. CDR3 size: 14 residues. The germline CDR1 and CDR2 sequences are MNHEY and SMNVEV (reference sequence). Germline trimming cut 5 bases from V and 6 bases from J; bases unmatched to any gene: 7. Original methodology: Using reference gene primer amplification, nucleated cell counts were estimated. TCRdb keeps only in-frame clones here, not all; method: immunoSEQ multiplex PCR. That table supplies the V and J calls and clone size; D and trimming were determined from the DNA. This table has approximately 92,000 clones, roughly 82% appearing once. The sample is drawn from a study of blood T cell repertoires in COVID-19. Study details: Acute and convalescent COVID-19 samples came from the United States, Italy and Spain.

This TCR was recovered from a man aged 80 or over with acute or convalescent COVID-19. This sequence joins TRBV27 and TRBJ2-5; TRBD2 agrees at 9 bases. Sequencing was carried out using peripheral blood. CDR3 protein: CASSRREGLKTQYF. The CDR3 DNA reads as TGTGCCAGCAGTAGGCGGGAGGGCCTGAAGACCCAGTACTTC.